This TCR beta chain was identified in a study of shared clonotypes between healthy human individuals. The study's findings and limits: A reduction in generation probabilities was seen for non-shared clonotypes relative to those shared by all four donors.

The CDR3 totals 14 residues. CDR1 is GTSNPN and CDR2 is SVGIG in the germline V gene (reference sequence). The V and J ends lost 3 bases and 0 bases respectively, with 9 bases between them. Some clones are missing from TCRdb's copy, which holds only in-frame ones; the method was immunoSEQ multiplex PCR. This table holds 2.3 million or so clones, approximately 95% found once. As for this clone: As yet, its antigen is unknown.

The TCR originated in a man between 18 and 35 years old in good health. Some clones in this sample may be carry-over from other donors' samples. The source material was naive CD4+ T cells from PBMCs. Noted subset: CD45RA+ positively selected. V usage is TRBV30 and J usage is TRBJ1-5, with a tentative D call TRBD1 (5 bases). This chain's CDR3 is CAWSGDYSNQPQHF. The CDR3 nucleotides read TGTGCCTGGAGCGGGGACTATAGCAATCAGCCCCAGCATTTT.